The rows below give T cell receptor beta chains drawn from one sample of a study of T cell repertoires in cytomegalovirus infection. TCRdb passed the reads through MiXCR, listing each CDR3 protein once. The table includes 480,000 or so distinct CDR3 sequences, approximately 10% detected once. The specimen was PBMCs. These receptors all come from a human donor in good health (CMV status not recorded). Some clones in this sample may be carry-over from other donors' samples. Both conserved end residues are part of each CDR3. A D gene is named only where the DNA matches it firmly. Clone size, where shown, is once, few, many, or a class for clones that have expanded.

d_call	j_call	v_call	clone_size	cdr3_nt	cdr3_aa
TRBD2	TRBJ2-2	TRBV7-3	many	TGTGCCAGCAGCTTAACCAGCGGGAGCCCCGGGGAGCTGTTTTTT	CASSLTSGSPGELFF
.	TRBJ1-2	TRBV6-6	.	TGTGCCAGCAGCCGTATACAGGTTAACTATGGCTACACCTTC	CASSRIQVNYGYTF
.	TRBJ1-5	TRBV7-9	many	TGTGCCAGCAGCTCTACAGCGGGCCCCGCGGCGGGCAATCAGCCCCAGCATTTT	CASSSTAGPAAGNQPQHF
.	TRBJ2-1	TRBV7-9	.	TGTGCCAGCAGCATACCAGGGCTAGACGATTCCAATGAGCAGTTCTTC	CASSIPGLDDSNEQFF
.	TRBJ1-1	TRBV19	many	TGTGCCAGTAGTATTACCTTGGAGGATACTAGGAACACTGAAGCTTTCTTT	CASSITLEDTRNTEAFF
TRBD2	TRBJ2-7	TRBV4-2	many	TGTGCCAGCAGCCAAAATAGCGGGAGGGACAGCTCCTACGAGCAGTACTTC	CASSQNSGRDSSYEQYF
.	TRBJ1-2	TRBV5-1	.	TGCGCCAGCAGCGCGGACAGTTCGATCTACACCTTC	CASSADSSIYTF
TRBD1	TRBJ2-7	TRBV25-1	many	TGTGCCAGCAGTGACCCTTGGACAGGGGGCTACGAGCAGTACTTC	CASSDPWTGGYEQYF
TRBD2	TRBJ2-7	TRBV20-1	.	TGCAGTGCCTCAAGGGCGGGGACTAGCGGGTTCGGCGAGCAGTACTTC	CSASRAGTSGFGEQYF
TRBD1	TRBJ2-7	TRBV6-5	many	TGTGCCAGCAGTTACCGGACAGGGTACGAGCAGTACTTC	CASSYRTGYEQYF
TRBD2	TRBJ2-2	TRBV7-2	many	TGTGCCAGCAGCCGGAGCGGGAGGGCCGCCGGGGAGCTGTTTTTT	CASSRSGRAAGELFF
TRBD2	TRBJ2-4	TRBV29-1	many	TGCAGCGTTGTAGCTAGCGGGGGGGACATTCAGTACTTC	CSVVASGGDIQYF
.	TRBJ1-5	TRBV10-3	.	TGTGCCATCAGTGAGTCCCCGAGGGGCATGCAGCCCCAGCATTTT	CAISESPRGMQPQHF
.	TRBJ1-6	TRBV20-1	.	TGCAGTGCTGGGGGGAATTCACCCCTCCACTTT	CSAGGNSPLHF
.	TRBJ1-1	TRBV12-3/TRBV12-4	many	TGTGCCAGCAGTTTGAGTACGGGGGCCACTGAAGCTTTCTTT	CASSLSTGATEAFF
.	TRBJ1-2	TRBV5-4	many	TGTGCCAGCAGTCTCCAGGGAAACTATGGCTACACCTTC	CASSLQGNYGYTF
.	TRBJ2-2	TRBV7-3	.	TGTGCCAGCAGCTTACTCTCGCAGCGGAACACCGGGGAGCTGTTTTTT	CASSLLSQRNTGELFF
TRBD1	TRBJ2-7	TRBV5-4	.	TGTGCCAGCAGCTCCGGGACAGGGCCCCCCGAGCAGTACTTC	CASSSGTGPPEQYF
TRBD1	TRBJ1-5	TRBV30	once	TGTGCCTGGACCGGGACAGATCGAAATAAGCCCCAGCATTTT	CAWTGTDRNKPQHF
.	TRBJ1-3	TRBV5-1	few	TGCGCCAGCAGCAATAATGGAAACACCATATATTTT	CASSNNGNTIYF
.	TRBJ2-5	TRBV7-9	many	TGTGCCAGCAGCTTAACGCGGGCGACTGGCGCAGAGACCCAGTACTTC	CASSLTRATGAETQYF
.	TRBJ1-1	TRBV7-2	many	TGTGCCAGCAGCTTAAATTACCACACTGAAGCTTTCTTT	CASSLNYHTEAFF
.	TRBJ2-7	TRBV7-2	many	TGTGCCAGCAGCCTGACAGGCGAGCAGTACTTC	CASSLTGEQYF
TRBD2	TRBJ2-2	TRBV4-1	.	TGCGCCAGCAGCCCGAGGACTAGCGGGGCCGGGGAGCTGTTTTTT	CASSPRTSGAGELFF
.	TRBJ2-7	TRBV7-9	many	TGTGCCAGCAGCTTAAGTGGGAGCGGCGAGCAGTACTTC	CASSLSGSGEQYF
.	TRBJ1-6	TRBV7-2	.	TGTGCCAGCAGCTTATATGGGGCTGGGAATTCACCCCTCCACTTT	CASSLYGAGNSPLHF
.	TRBJ1-2	TRBV6-2/TRBV6-3	many	TGTGCCAGCAGTGGCAGAGGATTTTACTATGGCTACACCTTC	CASSGRGFYYGYTF
.	TRBJ1-1	TRBV19	.	TGTGCCAGTAGTATCGTCCGCGGGGGAGCTTTCTTT	CASSIVRGGAFF
.	TRBJ2-6	TRBV7-3	many	TGTGCCAGCAGCTTACAGCGAGGAGGTGGTTCCTCTGGGGCCAACGTCCTGACTTTC	CASSLQRGGGSSGANVLTF
.	TRBJ1-1	TRBV19	many	TGTGCCAGTAGTATTAGCCGGGGGAACACTGAAGCTTTCTTT	CASSISRGNTEAFF
TRBD2	TRBJ2-5	TRBV10-2	few	TGCGCCAGCAGTGATTCGGGGGAGGGAGTACAAGAGACCCAGTACTTC	CASSDSGEGVQETQYF
TRBD1	TRBJ2-2	TRBV14	many	TGTGCCAGCAGCCCGACAGGGCGGGTGAACACCGGGGAGCTGTTTTTT	CASSPTGRVNTGELFF
TRBD1	TRBJ2-5	TRBV27	many	TGTGCCAGCAGTGTCTTAACTCCTTATCAGGGGGCGCAGGAGACCCAGTACTTC	CASSVLTPYQGAQETQYF
.	TRBJ1-6	TRBV20-1	.	TGCAGTGCAATAAACAGGCGATGGATGGGATCACCCCTCCACTTT	CSAINRRWMGSPLHF
TRBD2	TRBJ2-1	TRBV2	few	TGTGCCAGCAGTTCTACGACTAGCGGGGGGGCGAATGAGCAGTTCTTC	CASSSTTSGGANEQFF
.	TRBJ2-2	TRBV20-1	many	TGCAGTGCTACCTGGGGGGCCGACACCGGGGAGCTGTTTTTT	CSATWGADTGELFF
.	TRBJ2-7	TRBV7-8	many	TGTGCCAGCAGCTTAGCGGGGGCAGGGTCCTACGAGCAGTACTTC	CASSLAGAGSYEQYF
TRBD2	TRBJ2-1	TRBV29-1	.	TGCAGCGTTGAAGGGAGACTAGCGGGGACCTACAATGAGCAGTTCTTC	CSVEGRLAGTYNEQFF
TRBD2	TRBJ2-3	TRBV19	few	TGTGCCTCCCTAGCGGGACTAAACTCAGATACGCAGTATTTT	CASLAGLNSDTQYF
.	TRBJ2-3	TRBV7-9	many	TGTGCCAGCAGCTTAACAGGCGATACGCAGTATTTT	CASSLTGDTQYF
.	TRBJ2-1	TRBV12-3/TRBV12-4	many	TGTGCCAGCAGTGGACCCCAGGGGCGGGGGACCTACAATGAGCAGTTCTTC	CASSGPQGRGTYNEQFF
.	TRBJ2-1	TRBV5-4	many	TGTGCCAGCAGCTTGGGTCGCGGGACAGTCACCTACAATGAGCAGTTCTTC	CASSLGRGTVTYNEQFF
.	TRBJ2-1	TRBV6-1	many	TGTGCCAGCAGTGAAAGGGCAGGGGGGGAGAGGTCCTACAATGAGCAGTTCTTC	CASSERAGGERSYNEQFF
TRBD1	TRBJ2-7	TRBV19	many	TGTGCCAGTAGTTACCCGGGACAGCGCTACGAGCAGTACTTC	CASSYPGQRYEQYF
TRBD2	TRBJ2-5	TRBV6-5	.	TGTGCCACCATGGTGGGCTTACTAGCGGGAGAGGTCCGCGAGACCCAGTACTTC	CATMVGLLAGEVRETQYF
TRBD2	TRBJ2-1	TRBV19	few	TGTGCCAGTAAACTAGCGGGAATAGCGGGAGACAATGAGCAGTTCTTC	CASKLAGIAGDNEQFF
.	TRBJ1-1	TRBV2	few	TGTGCCAGGAAGGCAGGGGACACTGAAGCTTTCTTT	CARKAGDTEAFF
.	TRBJ2-3	TRBV5-1	few	TGCGCCAGCAGCTTGGGCGTTGGGAGGTTTCCAGATACGCAGTATTTT	CASSLGVGRFPDTQYF